The 20 T cell receptor beta chains below come from one sample, sequenced in a study of shared clonotypes between healthy human individuals. Clones were sequenced by immunoSEQ multiplex PCR, and TCRdb holds only the in-frame ones, with some missing. Of around 1.6 million clones detected, 95% to 99% appear once; the ten largest clones hold 0.4% to 0.45%. Sequenced: naive CD4+ T cells sorted from blood. As for subset: CD45RA+ positively selected. These receptors were taken from a young man in good health.

The V call is TRBV30, the J call TRBJ2-3; D possibly matches TRBD1 or TRBD2 (5 bases each). Germline V CDR1 and CDR2: GTSNPN, SVGIG (reference sequence). The CDR3 extends over 13 amino acids. V was clipped by 3 bases and J by 3 bases, with 10 bases between them. CDR3 DNA: TGTGCCTGGAGACCCGGGGCAACAGATACGCAGTATTTT. Its translation: CAWRPGATDTQYF.

The chain is built from TRBV15 and TRBJ2-3; tentatively, D is TRBD1 (5 bases). Germline lookup yields CDR1 LNHNV and CDR2 YYDKDF (reference sequence). V gave up 0 bases and J gave up 2 bases, with 12 bases separating them. The CDR3 is made up of 16 amino acids. The CDR3 coding sequence is TGTGCCACCAGCAGAGATCCCGGACAAGTCACAGATACGCAGTATTTT. Its translation is CATSRDPGQVTDTQYF.

The DNA for the CDR3 is TGTGCCAGCACCCGGGGGGGCCAAAGGACTGAAGCTTTCTTT. This encodes CASTRGGQRTEAFF. This chain connects TRBV6-5 to TRBJ1-1; TRBD1 might be the D (6 bases). The germline CDR1 and CDR2 sequences are MNHEY and SVGAGI. The ends were cut back, 7 bases at V and 5 bases at J, with 17 bases in the middle. This CDR3 has 14 amino acids.

The chain employs TRBV19 and TRBJ2-1; 9 bases are a match to TRBD2. The CDR3 sequence is 15 residues long. CDR1 and CDR2 from the germline V gene are LNHDA and SQIVND (reference sequence). Losses at the gene ends were 6 bases for V and 11 bases for J; bases not matched to a gene: 14. CDR3 DNA: TGTGCCAGTAGCACGTCACGGGCGGGAGGGCCTCAGCAGTTCTTC. Its translation: CASSTSRAGGPQQFF.

The chain is built from TRBV4-2 and TRBJ2-2, with D possibly TRBD2 on 6 matching bases. The CDR3 spans 16 residues. V was pared by 0 bases and J by 4 bases, with 12 bases between. Germline CDR1 reads LGHNA; CDR2 reads YNFKEQ. CDR3 bases: TGTGCCAGCAGCCAAGAGAAGCGGGCACGCACCGGGGAGCTGTTTTTT. It encodes CASSQEKRARTGELFF.

Only one count was recorded for this clone. This sequence joins TRBV28 and TRBJ2-7; 10 positions match TRBD2. Looked up from germline, CDR1 is MDHEN and CDR2 is SYDVKM. V lost 6 bases and J lost 6; bases outside the gene matches: 11. There are 15 residues in the CDR3. CDR3 in DNA: TGTGCCAGCAGCCGAAGCGGGAGGGAGATTGGCGAGCAGTACTTC. Translation gives CASSRSGREIGEQYF.

V is TRBV20-1 and J is TRBJ1-2, with D unclear. Germline values: CDR1 DFQATT, CDR2 SNEGSKA (reference sequence). The CDR3 runs to 10 residues. V lost 4 bases and J 5 bases, leaving 5 bases between the germline ends. In DNA, the CDR3 is TGCAGTGCTAAAGGTTATGGCTACACCTTC. Protein sequence: CSAKGYGYTF.

This chain links TRBV6-5 with TRBJ2-7; D not certain. V gave up 2 bases and J gave up 4 bases, with 18 bases separating them. There are 16 residues in the CDR3. CDR1 is MNHEY, CDR2 SVGAGI, per germline. CDR3 loop: CASSYLVNSVPYEQYF. Written as DNA, the CDR3 is TGTGCCAGCAGTTACCTGGTAAACAGCGTACCTTACGAGCAGTACTTC.

This sequence joins TRBV5-1 and TRBJ2-2; D ambiguous. The germline V gene encodes CDR1 SGHRS and CDR2 YFSETQ. This CDR3 contains 16 residues. With 0 bases removed from V and 0 bases from J, the gap between germline ends came to 9 bases. CDR3 DNA: TGCGCCAGCAGCTTGGGACCTGGAGCGAACACCGGGGAGCTGTTTTTT. Translation: CASSLGPGANTGELFF.

Points on this clone: The identical CDR3 is also encoded by other nucleotide sequences in the sample. J is TRBJ2-2 and V is TRBV7-9, with D possibly TRBD1 on 5 matching bases. This CDR3 has 13 residues. CDR1 and CDR2 (germline): SEHNR, FQNEAQ (reference sequence). Deletions cut 6 bases from V and 5 bases from J, with 10 bases between. The CDR3 DNA is TGTGCCAGCAGTTTCAGGGAAACCGGGGAGCTGTTTTTT. As protein: CASSFRETGELFF. Together with reference TRBV7-9 and TRBJ2-2, the CDR3 gives the full variable domain: DTGVSQNPRHKITKRGQNVTFRCDPISEHNRLYWYRQTLGQGPEFLTYFQNEAQLEKSRLLSDRFSAERPKGSFSTLEIQRTEQGDSAMYLCASSFRETGELFFGEGSRLTVL.

The V call is TRBV10-1, the J call TRBJ2-7; D gene unclear. The CDR3 loop spans 12 amino acids. The V and J ends lost 8 bases and 2 bases respectively, with 10 bases between them. Germline lookup yields CDR1 WNHNN and CDR2 SYGVQD (reference sequence). CDR3 residues: CASGRNPYEQYF. In nucleotides, the CDR3 is TGCGCCAGCGGACGGAACCCCTACGAGCAGTACTTC.

The rearrangement uses TRBV2 and TRBJ2-4; a possible D gene is TRBD1 (6 bases). V lost 4 bases to trimming and J lost 8 bases, with 21 bases between them. CDR1 is SNHLY and CDR2 is FYNNEI in the germline V gene. The CDR3 totals 16 residues. CDR3 sequence reads: CASSGIINRDLHIQYF. The DNA for the CDR3 is TGTGCCAGCAGTGGAATCATAAACAGGGACCTGCACATTCAGTACTTC.

V gene TRBV7-9 combines with J gene TRBJ2-7; D is perhaps TRBD2 (6 bases). This CDR3 spans 15 amino acids. The ends were cut back, 3 bases at V and 5 bases at J, with 17 bases in the middle. Germline lookup yields CDR1 SEHNR and CDR2 FQNEAQ (reference sequence). The CDR3 bases are TGTGCCAGCAGCTTTAGCCGAGGCGGGACGGACGAGCAGTACTTC. It yields the protein CASSFSRGGTDEQYF.

The sample holds one count of this clone. CDR3 sequence reads: CASSPKWGGRFGYGYTF. The CDR3 coding sequence is TGTGCCAGCAGCCCAAAGTGGGGGGGACGGTTTGGCTATGGCTACACCTTC. V usage is TRBV9 and J usage is TRBJ1-2; a possible D gene is TRBD1 (5 bases). The CDR3 runs 17 residues. V was pared by 4 bases and J by 4 bases, with 23 bases between. Germline lookup yields CDR1 SGDLS and CDR2 YYNGEE.

The CDR3 DNA is TGTGCCAGCAGTTTATTATCAGGGGGAGGCTACACCTTC. This sequence encodes CASSLLSGGGYTF. The V and J genes are TRBV27 and TRBJ1-2; TRBD1 agrees at 7 bases. The CDR3 is made up of 13 amino acids. J was trimmed by 8 bases and V by 1 base; bases with no gene match: 4. Germline V gene lookup returns CDR1 MNHEY and CDR2 SMNVEV (reference sequence).

This clone came up once. Relative to the germline gene, one junction end is altered; a read error may explain this. CDR3 bases: TGTGCTAGCAGCTTAGTGGTGCTTAGCGGGGAGCTGTTTTTT. The encoded protein is CASSLVVLSGELFF. This sequence joins TRBV7-7 and TRBJ2-2; D is ambiguous. CDR1 is SSHAT and CDR2 is FNYEAQ in the germline V gene (reference sequence). This CDR3 contains 14 residues.

The chain employs TRBV5-1 and TRBJ2-7; possible D gene TRBD2, 7 bases. Trimming pared 1 base from V and 2 bases from J, leaving 16 bases between. This CDR3 spans 16 amino acids. The germline V gene encodes CDR1 SGHRS and CDR2 YFSETQ. In DNA, the CDR3 is TGCGCCAGCAGCTTGCTGGGGGCTAGCGGTGCCTACGAGCAGTACTTC. It codes for CASSLLGASGAYEQYF.

This sequence joins TRBV6-6 and TRBJ2-7, with 9 bases identical to TRBD2. Germline V gene sequence: CDR1 MNHNY, CDR2 SVGAGI (reference sequence). The CDR3 contains 13 residues. The V and J ends lost 7 bases and 3 bases, in that order; junction bases with no gene match: 4. The DNA for the CDR3 is TGTGCCAGCACCCCGACTAGCGGCTACGAGCAGTACTTC. Amino acids: CASTPTSGYEQYF.

V is TRBV18 and J is TRBJ2-6; D tentatively reads TRBD1 or TRBD2 (6 bases each). The germline V gene encodes CDR1 KGHSH and CDR2 LQKENI. V was cut by 3 bases and J by 0 bases, with 24 bases left in between. The CDR3 sequence is 21 residues long. The CDR3 DNA sequence: TGTGCCAGCTCACCCCGGTCCAGGCCGGACTGGGGGGCCTCTGGGGCCAACGTCCTGACTTTC. Translation gives CASSPRSRPDWGASGANVLTF.

The rearrangement uses TRBV7-9 and TRBJ1-5; D remains unclear. Germline CDR1 SEHNR, CDR2 FQNEAQ (reference sequence). The CDR3 covers 13 residues. V lost 3 bases and J lost 6, with 9 bases in between. As DNA, the CDR3 is TGTGCCAGCAGCTTTTCTGAACTTCAGCCCCAGCATTTT. It codes for CASSFSELQPQHF.